This TCR beta chain comes out of a study of cytomegalovirus exposure and HLA in healthy donors. Notes on the study in general: A link between a missense DCLRE1C variant and TCR beta V- and J-gene trimming emerged from a later analysis. An apparent linkage of common viral pathogens to several of the most significant clusters emerged in a later analysis.

This clone is judged large (0.1 to 1%). Its specificity is unknown. Germline CDR1 SGHDN, CDR2 FVKESK. The CDR3 length is 14 residues. V dropped 0 bases and J dropped 11 bases, with 16 bases sitting between them. Both 60 Vbeta primers and 13 Jbeta primers went into the PCR. Only in-frame clones appear in the TCRdb table, and some are missing; sequencing was by immunoSEQ multiplex PCR. The sample holds 100,000 to 150,000 clones, 74% seen once. This TCR was sampled from a man aged 40-50 years in good health and CMV-seropositive. The chain carries TRBV14 and TRBJ1-1, with D possibly TRBD1 on 5 matching bases. Sequencing was done on a sample of PBMCs. The CDR3 DNA follows: TGTGCCAGCAGCCAAGATCGTCCCCCCGGGGGGGCTTTCTTT. Amino acids: CASSQDRPPGGAFF.